The clone carrying this T cell receptor beta chain was observed many times. Its specificity is not known. The entry originates in a study of identical twins. Overall study results and limits: The study found excess low generation probability among twin-shared out-of-frame alpha sequences. Less excess twin sharing appeared in beta out-of-frame sequences.

Template switching, a step in the protocol, added a universal primer site, and cDNA carried unique molecular identifiers. Each CDR3 protein gets one entry after TCRdb re-called the 5' RACE reads with MiXCR. This table has about 280,000 distinct CDR3 sequences, about 8.9% appearing once. The CDR3 loop spans 12 amino acids. V dropped 7 bases and J dropped 2 bases, with 11 bases sitting between them. Germline V lookup: CDR1 SQVTM, CDR2 ANQGSEA. Another study also made use of these data, one on yellow fever vaccine responses in identical twins.

This sequence was found in a woman aged 18-29 years in good health. The chain couples TRBV29-1 to TRBJ2-5; D call uncertain. The sequencing input was memory (CD45RO+) T cells sorted from blood. The CDR3 sequence: CSADPSQETQYF. CDR3 nucleotides: TGCAGCGCCGATCCCAGTCAAGAGACCCAGTACTTC. Variable domain in full (rest from reference TRBV29-1 and TRBJ2-5): SAVISQKPSRDICQRGTSLTIQCQVDSQVTMMFWYRQQPGQSLTLIATANQGSEATYESGFVIDKFPISRPNLTFSTLTVSNMSPEDSSIYLCSADPSQETQYFGPGTRLLVL.